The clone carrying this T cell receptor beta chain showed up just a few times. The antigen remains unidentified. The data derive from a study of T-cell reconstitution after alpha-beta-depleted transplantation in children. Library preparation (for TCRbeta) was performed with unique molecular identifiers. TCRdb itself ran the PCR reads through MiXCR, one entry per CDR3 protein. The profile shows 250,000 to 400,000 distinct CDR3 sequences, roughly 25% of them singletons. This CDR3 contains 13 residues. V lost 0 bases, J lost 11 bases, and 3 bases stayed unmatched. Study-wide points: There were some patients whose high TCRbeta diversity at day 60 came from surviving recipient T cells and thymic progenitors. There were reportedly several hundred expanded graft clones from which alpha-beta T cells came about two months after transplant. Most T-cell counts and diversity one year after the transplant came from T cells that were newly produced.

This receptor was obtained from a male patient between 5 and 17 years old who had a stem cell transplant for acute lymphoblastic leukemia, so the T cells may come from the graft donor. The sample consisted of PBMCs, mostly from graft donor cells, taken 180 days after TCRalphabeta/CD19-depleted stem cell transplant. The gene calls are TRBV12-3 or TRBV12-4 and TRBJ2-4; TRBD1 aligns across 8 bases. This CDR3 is CASSLADRGLQYF. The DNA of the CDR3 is TGTGCCAGCAGTTTAGCCGACAGGGGCCTTCAGTACTTC.